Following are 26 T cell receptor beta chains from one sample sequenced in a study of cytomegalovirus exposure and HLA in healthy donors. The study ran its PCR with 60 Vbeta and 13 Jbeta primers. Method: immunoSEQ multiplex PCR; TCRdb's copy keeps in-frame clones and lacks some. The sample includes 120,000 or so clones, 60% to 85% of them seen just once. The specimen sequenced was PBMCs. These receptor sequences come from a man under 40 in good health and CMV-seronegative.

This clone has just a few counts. The chain's CDR3 is CASSLTGVRTEAFF. DNA of the CDR3: TGTGCCAGCAGTTTAACAGGGGTTCGCACTGAAGCTTTCTTT. V and J are TRBV7-8 and TRBJ1-1; 7 bases line up with TRBD1. This CDR3 contains 14 residues. V gave up 6 bases and J gave up 4 bases; unmatched junction bases: 8. The germline V gene encodes CDR1 SGHVS and CDR2 FQNEAQ.

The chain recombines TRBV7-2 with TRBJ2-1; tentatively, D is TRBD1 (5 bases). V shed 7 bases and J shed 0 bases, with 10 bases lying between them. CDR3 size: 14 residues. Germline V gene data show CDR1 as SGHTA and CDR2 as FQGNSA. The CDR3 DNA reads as TGTGCCAGCAACCACAGGTTCTCCTACAATGAGCAGTTCTTC. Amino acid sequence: CASNHRFSYNEQFF.

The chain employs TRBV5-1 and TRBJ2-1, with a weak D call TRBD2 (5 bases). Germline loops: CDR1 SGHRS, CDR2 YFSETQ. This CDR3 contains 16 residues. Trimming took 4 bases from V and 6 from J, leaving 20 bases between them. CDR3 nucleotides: TGCGCCAGCAGCCCGAGGTCCGGGATAGGTCCCAATGAGCAGTTCTTC. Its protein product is CASSPRSGIGPNEQFF.

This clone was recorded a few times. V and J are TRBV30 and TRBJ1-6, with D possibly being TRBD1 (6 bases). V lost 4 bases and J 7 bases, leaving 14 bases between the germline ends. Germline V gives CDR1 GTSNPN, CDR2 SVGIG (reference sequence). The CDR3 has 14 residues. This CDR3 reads CAWTRRGSNSPLHF. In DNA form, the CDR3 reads TGTGCCTGGACCAGAAGGGGGTCAAATTCACCCCTCCACTTT. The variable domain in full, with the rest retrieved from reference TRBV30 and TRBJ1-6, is SQTIHQWPATLVQPVGSPLSLECTVEGTSNPNLYWYRQAAGRGLQLLFYSVGIGQISSEVPQNLSASRPQDRQFILSSKKLLLSDSGFYLCAWTRRGSNSPLHFGNGTRLTVT.

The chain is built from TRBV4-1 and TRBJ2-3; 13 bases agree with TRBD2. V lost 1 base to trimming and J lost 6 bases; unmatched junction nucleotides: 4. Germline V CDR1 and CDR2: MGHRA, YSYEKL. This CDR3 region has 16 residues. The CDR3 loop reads CASSQVATSGGDTQYF. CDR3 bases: TGCGCCAGCAGCCAAGTTGCGACTAGCGGGGGGGATACGCAGTATTTT.

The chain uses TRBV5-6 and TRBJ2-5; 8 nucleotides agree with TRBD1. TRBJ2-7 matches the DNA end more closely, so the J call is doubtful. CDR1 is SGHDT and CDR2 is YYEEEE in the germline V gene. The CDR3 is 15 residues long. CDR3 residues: CASRGGGQGGYEQYF. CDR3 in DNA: TGTGCCAGCAGAGGGGGAGGACAGGGAGGCTACGAGCAGTACTTC.

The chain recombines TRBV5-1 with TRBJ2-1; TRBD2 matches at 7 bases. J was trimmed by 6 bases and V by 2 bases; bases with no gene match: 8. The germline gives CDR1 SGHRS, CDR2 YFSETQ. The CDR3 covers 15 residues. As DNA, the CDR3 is TGCGCCAGCAGCTTCTTGGGAGGGCCTAGCAATGAGCAGTTCTTC. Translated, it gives CASSFLGGPSNEQFF.

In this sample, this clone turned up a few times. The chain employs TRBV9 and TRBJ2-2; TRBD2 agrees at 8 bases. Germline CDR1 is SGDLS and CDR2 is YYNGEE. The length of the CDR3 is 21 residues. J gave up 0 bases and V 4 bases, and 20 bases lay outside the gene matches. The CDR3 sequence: CASSRSLRRGAPPTNTGELFF. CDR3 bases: TGTGCCAGCAGCCGATCCCTCAGGCGGGGGGCCCCCCCGACGAACACCGGGGAGCTGTTTTTT. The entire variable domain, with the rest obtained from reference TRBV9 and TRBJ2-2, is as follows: DSGVTQTPKHLITATGQRVTLRCSPRSGDLSVYWYQQSLDQGLQFLIQYYNGEERAKGNILERFSAQQFPDLHSELNLSSLELGDSALYFCASSRSLRRGAPPTNTGELFFGEGSRLTVL.

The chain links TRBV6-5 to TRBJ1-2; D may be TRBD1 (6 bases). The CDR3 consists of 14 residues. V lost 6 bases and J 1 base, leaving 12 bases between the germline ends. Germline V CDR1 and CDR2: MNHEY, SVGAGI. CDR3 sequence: CASRIGGDNYGYTF. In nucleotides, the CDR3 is TGTGCCAGCAGAATAGGGGGGGATAACTATGGCTACACCTTC.

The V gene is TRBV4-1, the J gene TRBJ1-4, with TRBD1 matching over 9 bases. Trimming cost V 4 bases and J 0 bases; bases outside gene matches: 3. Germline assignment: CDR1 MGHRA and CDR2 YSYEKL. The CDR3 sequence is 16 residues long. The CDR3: CASSPGQGATNEKLFF. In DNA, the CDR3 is TGCGCCAGCAGCCCGGGACAGGGTGCAACTAATGAAAAACTGTTTTTT.

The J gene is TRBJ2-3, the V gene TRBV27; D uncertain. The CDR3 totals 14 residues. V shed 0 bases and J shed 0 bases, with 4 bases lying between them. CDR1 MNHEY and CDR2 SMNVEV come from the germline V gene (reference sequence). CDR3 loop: CASSLSRSTDTQYF. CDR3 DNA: TGTGCCAGCAGTTTATCCCGGAGCACAGATACGCAGTATTTT.

The CDR3 loop is CASSEPGQIYEQYF. CDR3 sequence (DNA): TGTGCCAGCAGTGAACCGGGACAGATCTACGAGCAGTACTTC. V is TRBV25-1 and J is TRBJ2-7, with 7 nucleotides matching TRBD1. The ends lost 2 bases at V and 3 bases at J; junction bases unmatched: 4. Germline CDR1 MGHDK, CDR2 SYGVNS. CDR3 size: 14 residues.

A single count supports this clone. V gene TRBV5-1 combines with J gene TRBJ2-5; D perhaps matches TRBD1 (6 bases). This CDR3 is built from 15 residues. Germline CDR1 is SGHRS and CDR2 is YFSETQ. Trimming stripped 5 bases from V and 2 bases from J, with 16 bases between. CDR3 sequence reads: CASRTQGRGQETQYF. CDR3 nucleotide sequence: TGCGCCAGCAGGACACAGGGAAGGGGACAAGAGACCCAGTACTTC. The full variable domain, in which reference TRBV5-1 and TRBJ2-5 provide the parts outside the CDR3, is KAGVTQTPRYLIKTRGQQVTLSCSPISGHRSVSWYQQTPGQGLQFLFEYFSETQRNKGNFPGRFSGRQFSNSRSEMNVSTLELGDSALYLCASRTQGRGQETQYFGPGTRLLVL.

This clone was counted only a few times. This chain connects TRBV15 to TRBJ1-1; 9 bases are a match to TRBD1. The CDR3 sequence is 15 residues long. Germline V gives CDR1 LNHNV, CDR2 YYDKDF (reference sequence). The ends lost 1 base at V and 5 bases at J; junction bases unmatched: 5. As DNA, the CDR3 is TGTGCCACCAGCAGAGGGGGGACAGGGAGGACTGAAGCTTTCTTT. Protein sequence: CATSRGGTGRTEAFF.

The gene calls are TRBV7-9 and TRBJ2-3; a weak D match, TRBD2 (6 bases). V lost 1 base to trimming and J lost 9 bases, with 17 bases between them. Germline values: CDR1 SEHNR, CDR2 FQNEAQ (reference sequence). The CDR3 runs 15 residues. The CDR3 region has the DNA TGTGCCAGCAGCTTAGGAGTGTCAGCGGGCGTGACGCAGTATTTT. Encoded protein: CASSLGVSAGVTQYF.

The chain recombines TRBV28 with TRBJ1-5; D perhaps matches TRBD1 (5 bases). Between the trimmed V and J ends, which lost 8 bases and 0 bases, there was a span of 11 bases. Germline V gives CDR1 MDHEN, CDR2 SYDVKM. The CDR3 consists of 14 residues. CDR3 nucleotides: TGTGCCAGCGAAGGACACTATAGCAATCAGCCCCAGCATTTT. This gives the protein CASEGHYSNQPQHF.

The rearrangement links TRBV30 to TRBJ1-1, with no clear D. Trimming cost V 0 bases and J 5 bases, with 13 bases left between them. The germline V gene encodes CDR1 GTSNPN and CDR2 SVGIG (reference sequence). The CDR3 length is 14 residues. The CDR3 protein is CAWSVRLTGTEAFF. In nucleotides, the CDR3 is TGTGCCTGGAGTGTACGGCTTACCGGGACTGAAGCTTTCTTT.

CDR3 DNA: TGTGCCACCAGCAGGTCGGGACACCACAATCAGCCCCAGCATTTT. Protein sequence: CATSRSGHHNQPQHF. The chain is built from TRBV15 and TRBJ1-5; tentative D call: TRBD1 (6 bases). This CDR3 has 15 amino acids. Germline loops: CDR1 LNHNV, CDR2 YYDKDF (reference sequence). V gave up 3 bases and J gave up 3 bases, with 12 bases separating them.

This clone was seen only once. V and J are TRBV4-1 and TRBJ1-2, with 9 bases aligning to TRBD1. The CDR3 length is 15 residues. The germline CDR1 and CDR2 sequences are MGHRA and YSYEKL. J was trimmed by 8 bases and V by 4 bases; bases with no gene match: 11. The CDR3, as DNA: TGCGCCAGCAGCCCCTCGACAGGGGGTGCTGGGGGCTACACCTTC. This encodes CASSPSTGGAGGYTF.

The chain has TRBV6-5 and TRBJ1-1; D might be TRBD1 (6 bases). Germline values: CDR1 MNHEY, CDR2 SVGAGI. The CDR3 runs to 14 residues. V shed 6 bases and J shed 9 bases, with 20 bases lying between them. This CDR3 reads CASSYESHREKAFF. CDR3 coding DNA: TGTGCCAGCAGCTACGAAAGCCACAGGGAGAAAGCTTTCTTT.

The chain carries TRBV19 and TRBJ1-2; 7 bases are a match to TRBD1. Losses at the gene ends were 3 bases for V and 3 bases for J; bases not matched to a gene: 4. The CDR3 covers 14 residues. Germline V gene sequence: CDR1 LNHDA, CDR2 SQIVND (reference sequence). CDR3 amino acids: CASSMGQPYYGYTF. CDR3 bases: TGTGCCAGTAGTATGGGACAGCCGTACTATGGCTACACCTTC.

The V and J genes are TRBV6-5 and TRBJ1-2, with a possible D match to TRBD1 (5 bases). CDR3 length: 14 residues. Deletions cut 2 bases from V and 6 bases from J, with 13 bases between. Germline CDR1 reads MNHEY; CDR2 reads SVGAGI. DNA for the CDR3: TGTGCCAGCAGTTACACCGGAGGAGGGGATGGCTACACCTTC. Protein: CASSYTGGGDGYTF.

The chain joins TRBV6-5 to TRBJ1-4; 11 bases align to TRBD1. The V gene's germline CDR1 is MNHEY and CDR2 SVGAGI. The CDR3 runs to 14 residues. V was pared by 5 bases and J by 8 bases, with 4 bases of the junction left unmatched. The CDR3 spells CASSRDRGKEKLFF. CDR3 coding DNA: TGTGCCAGCAGTCGGGACAGGGGGAAGGAAAAACTGTTTTTT.

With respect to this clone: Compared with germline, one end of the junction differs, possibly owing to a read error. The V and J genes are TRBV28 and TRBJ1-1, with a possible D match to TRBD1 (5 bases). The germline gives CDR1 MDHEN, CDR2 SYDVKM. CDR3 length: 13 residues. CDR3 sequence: CASSPARRGEASF. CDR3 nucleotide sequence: TGTGCCAGCAGTCCCGCAAGAAGGGGCGAAGCTTCCTTT. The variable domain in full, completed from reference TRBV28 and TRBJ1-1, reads DVKVTQSSRYLVKRTGEKVFLECVQDMDHENMFWYRQDPGLGLRLIYFSYDVKMKEKGDIPEGYSVSREKKERFSLILESASTNQTSMYLCASSPARRGEASFGQGTRLTVV.

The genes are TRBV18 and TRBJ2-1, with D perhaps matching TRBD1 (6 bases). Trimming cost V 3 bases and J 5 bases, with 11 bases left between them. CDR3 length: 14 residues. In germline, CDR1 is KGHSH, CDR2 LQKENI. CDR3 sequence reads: CASSPRQEHNEQFF. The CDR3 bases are TGTGCCAGCTCACCGAGACAGGAACACAATGAGCAGTTCTTC.

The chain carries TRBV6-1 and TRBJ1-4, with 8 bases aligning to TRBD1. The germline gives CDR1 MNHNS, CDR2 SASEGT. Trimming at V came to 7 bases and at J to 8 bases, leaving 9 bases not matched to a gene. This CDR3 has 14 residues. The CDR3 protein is CASTTGTGKEKLFF. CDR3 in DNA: TGTGCCAGCACCACCGGGACAGGAAAAGAAAAACTGTTTTTT.